This T cell receptor (beta chain) stems from a study of blood T cell repertoires in COVID-19. Only in-frame clones appear in the TCRdb table, and some are missing; sequencing was by immunoSEQ multiplex PCR. Here the sample spans about 92,000 clones, approximately 70% being singletons. CDR1 LNHDA and CDR2 SQIVND come from the germline V gene (reference sequence). V was cut by 5 bases and J by 0 bases, with 11 bases left in between. The CDR3 is 15 residues long. Source material: peripheral blood. This receptor was taken from a woman aged 55-70 years in a cohort sampled during active or convalescent COVID-19. J is TRBJ1-3 and V is TRBV19; D is uncertain. CDR3: CASSLIPSSGNTIYF. CDR3 DNA: TGTGCCAGTAGTCTGATTCCGAGCTCTGGAAACACCATATATTTT.